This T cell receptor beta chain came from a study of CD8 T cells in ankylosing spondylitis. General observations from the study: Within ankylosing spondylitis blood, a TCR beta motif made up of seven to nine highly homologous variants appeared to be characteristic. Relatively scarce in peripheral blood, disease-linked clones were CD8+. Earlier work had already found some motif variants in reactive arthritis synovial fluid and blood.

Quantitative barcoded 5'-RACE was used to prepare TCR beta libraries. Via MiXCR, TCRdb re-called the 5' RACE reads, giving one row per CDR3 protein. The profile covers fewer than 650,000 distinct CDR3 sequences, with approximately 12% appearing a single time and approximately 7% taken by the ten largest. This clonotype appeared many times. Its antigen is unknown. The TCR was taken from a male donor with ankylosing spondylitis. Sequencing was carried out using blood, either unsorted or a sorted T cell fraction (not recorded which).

In DNA, the CDR3 is TGTGCCAGCAGCGAAAGGGCGCATAGCAATCAGCCCCAGCATTTT. Translation: CASSERAHSNQPQHF. The rearrangement joins TRBV7-2 to TRBJ1-5; no definite D call. The germline V gene encodes CDR1 SGHTA and CDR2 FQGNSA. V lost 5 bases to trimming and J lost 0 bases, with 11 bases between them. The CDR3 is 15 amino acids.